A single sample is the source of the 24 T cell receptor beta chains below, sequenced in a study of blood T cells in healthy people across ages. With a J-beta primer mix and a sample-barcoded 5' primer, a second PCR ran roughly 6 to 11 cycles. A single record per CDR3 protein comes from TCRdb applying MiXCR to the 5' RACE reads. In the table there are approximately 1,700,000 distinct CDR3 sequences, about two fifths of which are singletons. Sequenced: blood. The receptors were sampled from a human donor in good health.

The chain carries TRBV20-1 and TRBJ2-1, with a possible D match to TRBD1 (5 bases). Trimming removed 3 bases at V and 1 base at J, with 10 bases between. The CDR3 length is 14 residues. Per the germline V gene, CDR1 is DFQATT and CDR2 is SNEGSKA (reference sequence). CDR3: CSASRRASYNEQFF. CDR3 DNA: TGCAGTGCTAGTCGCAGGGCTTCCTACAATGAGCAGTTCTTC.

This chain connects TRBV7-8 to TRBJ1-2; D call uncertain. This CDR3 comprises 16 residues. Germline assignment: CDR1 SGHVS and CDR2 FQNEAQ. Trimming took off 6 bases at V and 5 bases at J, with 22 bases between the two ends. This CDR3 reads CASRRAFGPRGYGYTF. The CDR3 DNA is TGTGCCAGCAGACGAGCGTTCGGTCCGCGTGGATATGGCTACACCTTC.

This chain connects TRBV11-2 to TRBJ2-7; TRBD1 aligns across 7 bases. CDR1 is SGHAT and CDR2 is FQNNGV in the germline V gene. This CDR3 is built from 16 residues. V lost 2 bases and J lost 0; bases outside the gene matches: 7. Here the CDR3 reads CASSLTTGESSYEQYF. CDR3 DNA: TGTGCCAGCAGCTTAACTACAGGGGAAAGCTCCTACGAGCAGTACTTC.

This chain joins TRBV29-1 and TRBJ2-1; 8 nucleotides match TRBD2. Germline CDR1 reads SQVTM; CDR2 reads ANQGSEA. With 7 bases clipped from V and 2 bases from J, the junction kept 4 bases outside the gene matches. The CDR3 is made up of 13 amino acids. CDR3: CSGAGGPYNEQFF. The CDR3 DNA reads as TGCAGCGGGGCGGGGGGACCCTACAATGAGCAGTTCTTC.

V usage is TRBV29-1 and J usage is TRBJ2-1; D gene ambiguous. The CDR3 has 15 amino acids. V lost 5 bases and J 3 bases, leaving 17 bases between the germline ends. Germline CDR1 SQVTM, CDR2 ANQGSEA. The CDR3 is CSVRDWTENYNEQFF. The DNA for the CDR3 is TGCAGCGTTCGAGACTGGACCGAGAACTACAATGAGCAGTTCTTC.

The rearrangement uses TRBV11-2 and TRBJ2-7, with 7 nucleotides matching TRBD2. Losses at the gene ends were 5 bases for V and 2 bases for J; bases not matched to a gene: 15. The germline CDR1 and CDR2 sequences are SGHAT and FQNNGV. CDR3 length equals 17 residues. The CDR3 sequence: CASSPTGRAAPTYEQYF. The CDR3 coding sequence is TGTGCCAGCAGCCCAACGGGGAGGGCGGCACCGACCTACGAGCAGTACTTC.

CDR3 bases: TGCGCCAGCAGCTTGGCAGCAGGGGTCTCTGGGGCCAACGTCCTGACTTTC. Protein product: CASSLAAGVSGANVLTF. The chain links TRBV5-1 to TRBJ2-6; possible D gene TRBD1, 6 bases. The V end lost 0 bases, the J end lost 0 bases, and 10 bases lay between the germline ends. Per germline, CDR1 SGHRS and CDR2 YFSETQ. CDR3 length: 17 residues.

Many counts were recorded for this clonotype. The chain couples TRBV5-1 to TRBJ1-1; unclear D gene. This CDR3 is 14 amino acids long. Looked up from germline, CDR1 is SGHRS and CDR2 is YFSETQ. Trimming pared 2 bases from V and 5 bases from J, leaving 13 bases between. The CDR3 DNA reads TGCGCCAGCAGCTTCGGCACCCTGGGGACTGAAGCTTTCTTT. Its protein product is CASSFGTLGTEAFF.

This clonotype was seen a few times. The V call is TRBV20-1, the J call TRBJ2-7; the D gene is possibly TRBD2 (6 bases). The CDR3 is made up of 16 amino acids. Germline CDR1 is DFQATT and CDR2 is SNEGSKA (reference sequence). Between the trimmed V and J ends, which lost 0 bases and 3 bases, there was a span of 18 bases. The CDR3 sequence: CSARDVFLPTSYEQYF. CDR3 bases: TGCAGTGCTAGAGATGTTTTCCTCCCGACTAGCTACGAGCAGTACTTC.

The rearrangement links TRBV7-2 to TRBJ1-2, with a possible D match to TRBD1 (5 bases). The CDR3 extends over 14 amino acids. Germline V gene data show CDR1 as SGHTA and CDR2 as FQGNSA. Deletions cut 2 bases from V and 3 bases from J, with 10 bases between. The CDR3 DNA is TGTGCCAGCAGCTTATTCGGGGGACACTATGGCTACACCTTC. Its translation is CASSLFGGHYGYTF.

The J gene is TRBJ2-7, the V gene TRBV7-9; 7 nucleotides agree with TRBD2. This CDR3 contains 15 residues. Germline V gene data show CDR1 as SEHNR and CDR2 as FQNEAQ (reference sequence). J was trimmed by 2 bases and V by 2 bases; bases with no gene match: 6. CDR3 sequence: CASSLLAAGPYEQYF. CDR3 sequence (DNA): TGTGCCAGCAGCTTACTAGCGGCGGGCCCCTACGAGCAGTACTTC.

The chain uses TRBV7-9 and TRBJ1-5, with D perhaps TRBD1 (5 bases). Per germline, CDR1 SEHNR and CDR2 FQNEAQ (reference sequence). The CDR3 runs to 15 residues. Trimming stripped 1 base from V and 8 bases from J, with 15 bases between. Here the CDR3 DNA reads TGTGCCAGCAGCTTAGGGTGGGGCTGGGGAGAGCCCCAGCATTTT. This codes for CASSLGWGWGEPQHF.

This clonotype was observed many times. The rearrangement links TRBV12-3 or TRBV12-4 to TRBJ1-2, with TRBD1 identical over 8 bases. This CDR3 spans 13 amino acids. The V segment lost 6 bases and the J segment 5 bases; nucleotides outside the gene matches: 5. The chain's CDR3 is CASRGTGTYGYTF. DNA of the CDR3: TGTGCCAGCAGAGGGACAGGAACTTATGGCTACACCTTC.

This clonotype was detected a few times. The CDR3 loop reads CASSLEIPGLSPLHF. Here the CDR3 DNA reads TGTGCCAGCAGCTTGGAGATCCCTGGCCTTTCACCCCTCCACTTT. This chain connects TRBV7-9 to TRBJ1-6; D call uncertain. The CDR3 extends over 15 amino acids. In germline, CDR1 is SEHNR, CDR2 FQNEAQ (reference sequence). The V gene lost 3 bases and the J gene lost 9 bases, with 15 bases spanning the gap.

This clonotype has a handful of counts. The chain couples TRBV7-2 to TRBJ1-2; D gene uncertain. Germline V gives CDR1 SGHTA, CDR2 FQGNSA. V gave up 0 bases and J gave up 3 bases, with 8 bases separating them. This CDR3 is built from 14 residues. The DNA of the CDR3 is TGTGCCAGCAGCTTAGCCTCAGCCTACTATGGCTACACCTTC. Protein sequence: CASSLASAYYGYTF.

This clonotype appeared once. The gene calls are TRBV7-2 and TRBJ2-4; either TRBD1 or TRBD2 may supply D (5 bases each). Judging by the DNA end, TRBJ2-5 fits better; the J call may be wrong. From germline, CDR1 is SGHTA and CDR2 FQGNSA. This CDR3 contains 16 residues. The CDR3 loop is CASSLGGVGYLETQYF. In DNA, the CDR3 is TGTGCCAGCAGCTTAGGAGGGGTAGGGTATTTGGAGACCCAGTACTTC.

The chain employs TRBV6-2 or TRBV6-3 and TRBJ2-7; the D is unclear. Germline V lookup: CDR1 MNHEY, CDR2 SVGEGT. This CDR3 contains 12 residues. Trimming shortened V by 4 bases and J by 7 bases, and 11 bases separated the two germline ends. The DNA of the CDR3 is TGTGCCAGCAGTTCCAACTCCCATGAGCAGTACTTC. Protein product: CASSSNSHEQYF.

This sequence joins TRBV29-1 and TRBJ1-2; possible D gene TRBD1, 6 bases. There are 12 residues in the CDR3. From germline, CDR1 is SQVTM and CDR2 ANQGSEA. Trimming cost V 7 bases and J 5 bases, with 14 bases left between them. In DNA, the CDR3 is TGCAGCGATGGGGGGGGCATATATGGCTACACCTTC. Protein sequence: CSDGGGIYGYTF.

This clonotype was recorded many times. The chain has TRBV28 and TRBJ2-1, with D perhaps matching TRBD2 (5 bases). Trimming pared 3 bases from V and 4 bases from J, leaving 13 bases between. Germline CDR1 MDHEN, CDR2 SYDVKM. There are 15 residues in the CDR3. CDR3 residues: CASSLARLLYNEQFF. CDR3 nucleotides: TGTGCCAGCAGTTTGGCAAGACTACTTTACAATGAGCAGTTCTTC.

The chain has TRBV20-1 and TRBJ2-3; TRBD2 is a possible D gene (5 bases). The CDR3 sequence is 14 residues long. V lost 0 bases, J lost 5 bases, and 12 bases lay in between. Germline V gives CDR1 DFQATT, CDR2 SNEGSKA (reference sequence). The CDR3 DNA reads as TGCAGTGCTAGAGATACTTCGGGGAGAGATACGCAGTATTTT. Translation: CSARDTSGRDTQYF.

This clonotype has just a few counts. The CDR3 region is CASSLGAAGYNEQFF. The CDR3 bases are TGTGCCAGCAGCTTAGGAGCAGCGGGGTACAATGAGCAGTTCTTC. V and J are TRBV11-2 and TRBJ2-1, with 7 bases lining up with TRBD2. The germline CDR1 and CDR2 sequences are SGHAT and FQNNGV. V was clipped by 1 base and J by 4 bases; unmatched bases: 4. The CDR3 consists of 15 residues.

The rearrangement links TRBV12-3 or TRBV12-4 to TRBJ1-1, with D maybe TRBD1 (6 bases). V was clipped by 5 bases and J by 3 bases, with 16 bases between them. The CDR3 consists of 15 residues. The CDR3 sequence is CASSLTGKGDTEAFF. The CDR3 DNA reads TGTGCCAGCAGTCTCACAGGAAAGGGGGACACTGAAGCTTTCTTT.

This clonotype was observed a handful of times. The rearrangement joins TRBV5-1 to TRBJ1-6; D remains unclear. Looked up from germline, CDR1 is SGHRS and CDR2 is YFSETQ. The CDR3 is made up of 17 amino acids. Between the trimmed V and J ends, which lost 2 bases and 0 bases, there was a span of 12 bases. The CDR3 DNA reads as TGCGCCAGCAGCTTTGAGTTAAGGAGCTCCTATAATTCACCCCTCCACTTT. Its protein product is CASSFELRSSYNSPLHF.

This clonotype was recorded a few times. V and J are TRBV5-1 and TRBJ1-4; tentatively, D is TRBD1 (5 bases). Deletions cut 0 bases from V and 8 bases from J, with 14 bases between. Germline V gene sequence: CDR1 SGHRS, CDR2 YFSETQ. The CDR3 extends over 15 amino acids. The CDR3 DNA reads as TGCGCCAGCAGCTTGGCCATAGGGGAGGCAGAAAAACTGTTTTTT. Protein sequence: CASSLAIGEAEKLFF.